This T cell receptor beta chain is from a study of vaccination effects on CD4 cells after COVID-19. As to this clone: The antigen is undetermined.

Before sequencing, viral peptide pools were used by the ViraFEST assay to expand antigen-specific CD4+ T cells. Investigators separated out CD4+ T cells once less than 11 days of culture had passed. No vaccinee had earlier SARS-CoV-2 infection, and nucleocapsid antibodies were negative. Sequencing was performed with immunoSEQ multiplex PCR; in TCRdb, only in-frame clones are kept and a portion is missing. This table holds about 73,000 clones, about 70% found once. The J segment lost 0 bases and the V segment lost 1 base, leaving 13 bases of the junction unmatched. Germline V gives CDR1 LGHDT, CDR2 YNNKEL (reference sequence). The CDR3 runs 19 residues. Findings of the study overall: Few convalescent patients and no early post-infection timepoints were included in the study.

The chain joins TRBV3-1 (or the pseudogene TRBV3-2) to TRBJ2-5; TRBD2 matches at 8 bases. Here the sequenced sample was CD4+ T cells from PBMCs cultured with HCoV-NL63 spike peptides, taken before COVID-19 vaccination. The receptor's source is a human donor who received a COVID-19 vaccine. CDR3 sequence: CASSQAGGYRDLYQETQYF. The CDR3 region has the DNA TGTGCCAGCAGCCAAGCGGGGGGGTACAGGGACCTGTACCAAGAGACCCAGTACTTC.